The 27 T cell receptor beta chains in this list originate from one sample, sequenced in a study of cytomegalovirus exposure and HLA in healthy donors (dated 2017 in TCRdb). The library relied on the immunoSEQ multiplex PCR assay. The multiplex PCR relied on a mix of 60 forward primers for TCR Vbeta segments and 13 reverse primers for TCR Jbeta segments. TCRdb carries this immuneACCESS record with in-frame sequences only. Its versions omit some clonotypes, under half of them owing to an unresolved V gene in the studies checked, with the rest unexplained. The sample data list tens of thousands of clones, and more than 70% of these were observed just once. The ten largest clones represent 3.8% of the sample. The sequencing input was PBMCs. All receptors derive from a woman aged 40-49 years in good health and CMV-seronegative.

CDR3 residues: CASSHSGFQETQYF. CDR3 in DNA: TGTGCCAGCAGCCACTCAGGTTTTCAAGAGACCCAGTACTTC. This chain connects TRBV11-3 to TRBJ2-5; D not certain. Germline values: CDR1 SGHNT, CDR2 YENEEA. The CDR3 is made up of 14 amino acids. V lost 5 bases and J 2 bases, leaving 12 bases between the germline ends.

The rearrangement links TRBV30 to TRBJ1-2; no clear D gene. Germline CDR1 GTSNPN, CDR2 SVGIG (reference sequence). Trimming pared 3 bases from V and 8 bases from J, leaving 13 bases between. The CDR3 has 12 amino acids. The CDR3 reads CAWRLVLEGYTF. CDR3 coding DNA: TGTGCCTGGAGGTTGGTACTGGAGGGCTACACCTTC.

The J gene is TRBJ1-1, the V gene TRBV11-2; the match to TRBD1 covers 7 bases. CDR1 is SGHAT and CDR2 is FQNNGV in the germline V gene. The CDR3 runs 14 residues. The trim removed 4 bases at V and 5 bases at J, leaving 7 bases unmatched. CDR3 sequence: CASSSRTGGTEAFF. The CDR3 region has the DNA TGTGCCAGCAGCTCCCGGACAGGAGGTACTGAAGCTTTCTTT.

The chain links TRBV29-1 to TRBJ1-1; 9 bases are a match to TRBD1. The trim removed 4 bases at V and 4 bases at J, leaving 16 bases unmatched. The CDR3 sequence is 17 residues long. Per the germline V gene, CDR1 is SQVTM and CDR2 is ANQGSEA. The DNA of the CDR3 is TGCAGCGTTGCCTTAATATATGGGGACAGGGAGGGCACTGAAGCTTTCTTT. Translating it yields CSVALIYGDREGTEAFF. The full variable domain, its missing parts supplied by reference TRBV29-1 and TRBJ1-1, is SAVISQKPSRDICQRGTSLTIQCQVDSQVTMMFWYRQQPGQSLTLIATANQGSEATYESGFVIDKFPISRPNLTFSTLTVSNMSPEDSSIYLCSVALIYGDREGTEAFFGQGTRLTVV.

This chain links TRBV30 with TRBJ1-1; 7 bases are shared with TRBD1. The germline CDR1 and CDR2 sequences are GTSNPN and SVGIG (reference sequence). V dropped 2 bases and J dropped 3; count of bases not matched to a gene: 3. The CDR3 consists of 13 residues. CDR3: CAWSPRGDTEAFF. CDR3 bases: TGTGCCTGGAGTCCCAGGGGGGACACTGAAGCTTTCTTT.

This clone was observed a few times. The CDR3 DNA sequence: TGTGCCACCAGCCTGGGACTAGCAACAGATACGCAGTATTTT. Translation: CATSLGLATDTQYF. This sequence joins TRBV15 and TRBJ2-3; TRBD2 aligns across 9 bases. The CDR3 extends over 14 amino acids. Germline V CDR1 and CDR2: LNHNV, YYDKDF (reference sequence). The trim removed 5 bases at V and 3 bases at J, leaving 3 bases unmatched.

This sequence joins TRBV28 and TRBJ1-6, with D tentatively TRBD1 (6 bases). Germline CDR1 is MDHEN and CDR2 is SYDVKM. The CDR3 length is 15 residues. Trimming removed 4 bases from V and 6 bases from J, with 13 bases in between. For the CDR3, the DNA is TGTGCCAGCAGTTCTCAGGGGAAAGGTAATTCACCCCTCCACTTT. Its translation: CASSSQGKGNSPLHF.

This chain connects TRBV2 to TRBJ1-2; D is possibly TRBD1 (5 bases). There are 14 residues in the CDR3. Germline V CDR1 and CDR2: SNHLY, FYNNEI. Trimming removed 4 bases at V and 1 base at J, with 10 bases between. The CDR3 DNA follows: TGTGCCAGCAGTGTGCAGGGAGGTAACTATGGCTACACCTTC. It yields the protein CASSVQGGNYGYTF.

In its sample, this clone was seen once. The chain uses TRBV19 and TRBJ1-2; 7 bases fit TRBD1. Germline loops: CDR1 LNHDA, CDR2 SQIVND (reference sequence). J lost 4 bases, V lost 4 bases, and 21 bases had no gene match. This CDR3 region has 19 residues. The CDR3 loop reads CASSTQLITGASPPYGYTF. The CDR3, as DNA: TGTGCCAGTAGTACGCAACTAATCACAGGGGCAAGTCCTCCCTATGGCTACACCTTC.

This chain uses TRBV7-6 with TRBJ1-6, with 10 bases aligning to TRBD1. The CDR3 loop spans 15 amino acids. The trim removed 0 bases at V and 7 bases at J, leaving 0 bases unmatched. Per germline, CDR1 SGHVS and CDR2 FNYEAQ. The CDR3 loop is CASSLATGGNSPLHF. DNA of the CDR3: TGTGCCAGCAGCTTAGCGACAGGGGGCAATTCACCCCTCCACTTT.

The chain carries TRBV7-2 and TRBJ2-5, with 8 positions matching TRBD1. With the DNA end fitting TRBJ2-7 better, the J assignment may be wrong. From germline, CDR1 is SGHTA and CDR2 FQGNSA. The CDR3 is made up of 15 amino acids. The CDR3 protein is CASSLGGRGQVEQYF. CDR3 DNA: TGTGCCAGCAGCTTGGGAGGCAGGGGGCAAGTCGAGCAGTACTTC.

This clone showed up just a few times. The gene calls are TRBV7-9 and TRBJ2-1; no definite D call. V lost 6 bases, J lost 5 bases, and 5 bases lay in between. Germline V gives CDR1 SEHNR, CDR2 FQNEAQ (reference sequence). CDR3 size: 11 residues. This CDR3 reads CASSNDNEQFF. The CDR3, as DNA: TGTGCCAGCAGTAATGACAATGAGCAGTTCTTC.

This clone showed up just once. J is TRBJ2-7 and V is TRBV4-3, with TRBD1 matching over 8 bases. V was pared by 4 bases and J by 5 bases, with 13 bases of the junction left unmatched. Germline CDR1 is LGHNA and CDR2 is YSLEER. The CDR3 sequence is 16 residues long. The CDR3 coding sequence is TGCGCCAGCAGCCGGGTCGAAGGACAGGGCTATAACGAGCAGTACTTC. Protein sequence: CASSRVEGQGYNEQYF.

This clone was recorded once. The rearrangement uses TRBV30 and TRBJ2-5; D gene ambiguous. The germline V gene has CDR1 GTSNPN and CDR2 SVGIG (reference sequence). The V end lost 1 base, the J end lost 1 base, and 7 bases lay between the germline ends. There are 13 residues in the CDR3. The CDR3: CAWSATSQETQYF. The CDR3 DNA is TGTGCCTGGAGTGCCACAAGCCAAGAGACCCAGTACTTC. The full variable domain, rest sourced from reference TRBV30 and TRBJ2-5, is SQTIHQWPATLVQPVGSPLSLECTVEGTSNPNLYWYRQAAGRGLQLLFYSVGIGQISSEVPQNLSASRPQDRQFILSSKKLLLSDSGFYLCAWSATSQETQYFGPGTRLLVL.

This clone was detected only a few times. The chain recombines TRBV5-4 with TRBJ2-6; D is perhaps TRBD1 (5 bases). Looked up from germline, CDR1 is SGHNT and CDR2 is YYREEE (reference sequence). V was pared by 2 bases and J by 5 bases, with 8 bases between. This CDR3 comprises 14 residues. The CDR3 DNA reads as TGTGCCAGCAGCTTAACAGGCCGGGCCAACGTCCTGACTTTC. It is translated as CASSLTGRANVLTF.

The chain combines TRBV6-5 with TRBJ2-3; a possible D gene is TRBD2 (5 bases). The CDR3 loop spans 14 amino acids. From germline, CDR1 is MNHEY and CDR2 SVGAGI. The V end lost 5 bases, the J end lost 1 base, and 10 bases lay between the germline ends. The CDR3 sequence: CASSVPSRTDTQYF. The CDR3, as DNA: TGTGCCAGCAGTGTGCCTAGCCGCACAGATACGCAGTATTTT.

The V gene is TRBV7-9, the J gene TRBJ2-2; no clear D. Trimming cost V 10 bases and J 7 bases, with 28 bases left between them. Germline loops: CDR1 SEHNR, CDR2 FQNEAQ (reference sequence). This CDR3 comprises 17 residues. The CDR3 sequence is CATHPFNEHLIDGELFF. The CDR3 region has the DNA TGTGCCACCCACCCTTTTAACGAGCACCTAATAGACGGGGAGCTGTTTTTT.

The chain combines TRBV5-4 with TRBJ2-3, with 9 nucleotides matching TRBD2. V was pared by 1 base and J by 4 bases, with 10 bases of the junction left unmatched. CDR3 size: 17 residues. Looked up from germline, CDR1 is SGHNT and CDR2 is YYREEE (reference sequence). This CDR3 reads CASSLFLAGGQADTQYF. The DNA of the CDR3 is TGTGCCAGCAGCTTGTTTCTCGCGGGGGGGCAAGCAGATACGCAGTATTTT.

The chain uses TRBV25-1 and TRBJ1-3; a possible D gene is TRBD1 (6 bases). Trimming stripped 4 bases from V and 3 bases from J, with 13 bases between. This CDR3 has 15 residues. Germline CDR1 and CDR2: MGHDK and SYGVNS. CDR3 residues: CASSVQGLSGNTIYF. The CDR3 bases are TGTGCCAGCAGTGTCCAGGGGCTGAGTGGAAACACCATATATTTT.

The V gene is TRBV19, the J gene TRBJ1-2; TRBD1 aligns across 9 bases. The CDR3 runs 13 residues. CDR1 LNHDA and CDR2 SQIVND come from the germline V gene (reference sequence). J lost 7 bases, V lost 10 bases, and 10 bases had no gene match. Written as DNA, the CDR3 is TGTGCCACCCAGACAGGGGGAGCGGGTGGCTACACCTTC. The encoded protein is CATQTGGAGGYTF.

J is TRBJ2-7 and V is TRBV7-3; 9 positions agree with TRBD1. Unmatched junction bases numbered 6, after V lost 4 bases and J lost 2 bases. The CDR3 contains 15 residues. Germline-derived CDR1 and CDR2 are SGHTA and FQGTGA. The CDR3 nucleotides read TGTGCCAGCAGCTCCACGGGGACAGGGCCCTACGAGCAGTACTTC. Its protein is CASSSTGTGPYEQYF.

The V call is TRBV7-2, the J call TRBJ1-6; perhaps TRBD1 as D (5 bases). Trimming stripped 6 bases from V and 9 bases from J, with 21 bases between. The CDR3 covers 16 residues. Germline V lookup: CDR1 SGHTA, CDR2 FQGNSA. The CDR3 DNA follows: TGTGCCAGCAGGGGAGGTGGGCCAGGGAGTGGTTCACCCCTCCACTTT. Protein product: CASRGGGPGSGSPLHF.

The chain is built from TRBV4-3 and TRBJ2-1, with 8 bases that match TRBD2. Looked up from germline, CDR1 is LGHNA and CDR2 is YSLEER. CDR3 length equals 16 residues. Germline trimming cut 1 base from V and 0 bases from J; bases unmatched to any gene: 2. The CDR3, as DNA: TGCGCCAGCAGCCAAGGACTAGCGCTCTCCTACAATGAGCAGTTCTTC. Translation gives CASSQGLALSYNEQFF.

This chain uses TRBV27 with TRBJ1-1, with 7 bases that match TRBD1. In germline, CDR1 is MNHEY, CDR2 SMNVEV (reference sequence). V lost 4 bases, J lost 1 base, and 6 bases stayed unmatched. The CDR3 has 15 residues. CDR3 in amino acids: CASSSLGTANTEAFF. The CDR3 bases are TGTGCCAGCAGTTCCCTCGGGACAGCGAACACTGAAGCTTTCTTT.

Worth noting for this clone: One end of the junction is discordant with germline, which a read error may explain. The chain has TRBV7-3 and TRBJ2-7, with D unresolved. In germline, CDR1 is SGHTA, CDR2 FQGTGA. The CDR3 covers 15 residues. Here the CDR3 reads CASSLTPGDSYEQYF. CDR3 coding DNA: TGTGCCAGCAGCCTAACCCCAGGTGATTCCTACGAGCAGTACTTC.

This clone occurred once. V is TRBV4-3 and J is TRBJ1-3; possibly TRBD1 for D (5 bases). Germline V gene lookup returns CDR1 LGHNA and CDR2 YSLEER. The CDR3 totals 17 residues. Trimming cost V 0 bases and J 0 bases, with 12 bases left between them. DNA for the CDR3: TGCGCCAGCAGCCAAGATAGGGGATTTTACTCTGGAAACACCATATATTTT. Its protein product is CASSQDRGFYSGNTIYF.

V usage is TRBV4-2 and J usage is TRBJ1-1, with no clear D. The germline V gene has CDR1 LGHNA and CDR2 YNFKEQ. This CDR3 region has 15 residues. V was clipped by 4 bases and J by 2 bases, with 14 bases between them. Here the CDR3 reads CASSPDATTNTEAFF. In DNA, the CDR3 is TGTGCCAGCAGCCCGGATGCCACTACAAACACTGAAGCTTTCTTT.